This TCR beta chain was sequenced for a study of cytomegalovirus exposure and HLA in healthy donors. PCR involved 60 Vbeta and 13 Jbeta primers. Libraries were prepared by immunoSEQ multiplex PCR; TCRdb keeps only in-frame clonotypes and omits some of them. The top ten clones hold 2.5% to 3% of a sample with tens of thousands of clones, around 80% of them seen once. Concerning this clone itself: The antigen is unknown.

The ends were cut back, 4 bases at V and 0 bases at J, with 14 bases in the middle. Germline lookup yields CDR1 SGHRS and CDR2 YFSETQ. The CDR3 has 16 residues. Points from the study as a whole: Specificity for CMV antigens was confirmed in vitro for a few of the CMV-associated chains. The Asian-associated ancestry cluster reportedly had fewer N-insertions than the roughly 670-donor mean in a later analysis.

The sample was PBMCs. The V call is TRBV5-1, the J call TRBJ1-3; possible D gene TRBD1, 6 bases. The source of this sequence is a woman in her 30s in good health and CMV-seronegative. The CDR3 loop is CASSGGRGSSGNTIYF. As DNA, the CDR3 is TGCGCCAGCAGCGGGGGCAGGGGCAGCTCTGGAAACACCATATATTTT.